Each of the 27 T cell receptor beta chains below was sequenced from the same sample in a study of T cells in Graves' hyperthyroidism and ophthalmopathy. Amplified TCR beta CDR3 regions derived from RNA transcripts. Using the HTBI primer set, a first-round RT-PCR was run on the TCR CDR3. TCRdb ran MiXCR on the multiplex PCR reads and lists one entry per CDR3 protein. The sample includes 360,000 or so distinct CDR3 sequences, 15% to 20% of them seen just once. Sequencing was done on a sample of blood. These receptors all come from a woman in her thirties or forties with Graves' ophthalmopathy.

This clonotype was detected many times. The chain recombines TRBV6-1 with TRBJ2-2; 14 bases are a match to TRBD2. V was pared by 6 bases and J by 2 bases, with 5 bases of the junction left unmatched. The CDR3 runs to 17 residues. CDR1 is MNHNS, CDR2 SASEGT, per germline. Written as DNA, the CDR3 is TGTGCCAGCAGGGAGGGACTAGCGGGGGTAAACACCGGGGAGCTGTTTTTT. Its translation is CASREGLAGVNTGELFF.

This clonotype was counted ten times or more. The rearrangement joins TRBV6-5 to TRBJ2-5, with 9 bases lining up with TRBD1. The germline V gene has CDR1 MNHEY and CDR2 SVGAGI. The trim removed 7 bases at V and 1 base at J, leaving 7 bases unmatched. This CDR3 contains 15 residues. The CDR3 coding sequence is TGTGCCAGCATTACAGGGGGCGCGGGCCAAGAGACCCAGTACTTC. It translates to CASITGGAGQETQYF.

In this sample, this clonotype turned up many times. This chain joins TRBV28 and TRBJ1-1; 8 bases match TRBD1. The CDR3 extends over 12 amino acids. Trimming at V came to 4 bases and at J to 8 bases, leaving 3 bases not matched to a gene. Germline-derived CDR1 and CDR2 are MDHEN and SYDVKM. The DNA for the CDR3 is TGTGCCAGCAGTTCCGGACAGGGAGAAGCTTTCTTT. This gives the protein CASSSGQGEAFF.

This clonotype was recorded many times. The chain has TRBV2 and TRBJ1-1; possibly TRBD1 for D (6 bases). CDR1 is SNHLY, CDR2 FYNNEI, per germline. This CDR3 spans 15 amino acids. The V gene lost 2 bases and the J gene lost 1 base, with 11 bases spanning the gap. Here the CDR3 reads CASSESRGRNTEAFF. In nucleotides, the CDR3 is TGTGCCAGCAGTGAATCCAGGGGAAGGAACACTGAAGCTTTCTTT.

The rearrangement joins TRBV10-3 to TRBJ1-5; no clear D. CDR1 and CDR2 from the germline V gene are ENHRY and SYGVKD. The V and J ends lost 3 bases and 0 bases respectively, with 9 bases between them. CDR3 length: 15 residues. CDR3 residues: CAISDGTYSNQPQHF. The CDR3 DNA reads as TGTGCCATCAGTGATGGAACATATAGCAATCAGCCCCAGCATTTT.

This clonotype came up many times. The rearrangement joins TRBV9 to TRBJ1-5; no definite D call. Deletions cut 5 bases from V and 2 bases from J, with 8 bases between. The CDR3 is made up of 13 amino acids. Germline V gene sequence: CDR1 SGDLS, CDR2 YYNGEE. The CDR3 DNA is TGTGCCAGCAGTGTCGACGGCAATCAGCCCCAGCATTTT. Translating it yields CASSVDGNQPQHF.

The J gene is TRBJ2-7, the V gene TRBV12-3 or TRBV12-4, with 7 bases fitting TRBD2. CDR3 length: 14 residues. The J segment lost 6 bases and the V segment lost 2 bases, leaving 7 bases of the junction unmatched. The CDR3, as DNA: TGTGCCAGCAGTTTATCCGGGAGGCAAGGCGAGCAGTACTTC. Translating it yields CASSLSGRQGEQYF.

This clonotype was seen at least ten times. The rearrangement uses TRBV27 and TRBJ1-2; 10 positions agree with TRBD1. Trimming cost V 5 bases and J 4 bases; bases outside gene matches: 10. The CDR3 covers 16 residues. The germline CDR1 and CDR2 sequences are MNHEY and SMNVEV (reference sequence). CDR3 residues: CASSAIRTGGTYGYTF. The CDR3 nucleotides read TGTGCCAGCAGTGCAATCCGGACAGGGGGTACCTATGGCTACACCTTC.

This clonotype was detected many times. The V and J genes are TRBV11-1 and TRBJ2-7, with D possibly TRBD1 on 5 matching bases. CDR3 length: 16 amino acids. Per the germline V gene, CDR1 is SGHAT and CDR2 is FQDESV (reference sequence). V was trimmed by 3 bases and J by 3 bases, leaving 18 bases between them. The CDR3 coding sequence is TGTGCCAGCAGCTTCTTGGTGGGGCAACTGAACTACGAGCAGTACTTC. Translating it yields CASSFLVGQLNYEQYF.

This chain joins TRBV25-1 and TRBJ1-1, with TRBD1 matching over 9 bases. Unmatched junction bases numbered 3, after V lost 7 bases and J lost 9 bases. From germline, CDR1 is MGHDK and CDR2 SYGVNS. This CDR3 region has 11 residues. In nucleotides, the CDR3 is TGTGCCAGCACTTACAGGGGGCAAGCTTTCTTT. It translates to CASTYRGQAFF.

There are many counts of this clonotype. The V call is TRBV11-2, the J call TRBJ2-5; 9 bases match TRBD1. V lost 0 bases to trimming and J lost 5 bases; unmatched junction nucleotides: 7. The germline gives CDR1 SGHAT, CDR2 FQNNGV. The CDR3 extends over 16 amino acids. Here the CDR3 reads CASSLDGTGTGETQYF. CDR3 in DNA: TGTGCCAGCAGCTTAGATGGGACAGGGACAGGGGAGACCCAGTACTTC. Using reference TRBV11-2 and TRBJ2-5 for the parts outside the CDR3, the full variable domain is EAGVAQSPRYKIIEKRQSVAFWCNPISGHATLYWYQQILGQGPKLLIQFQNNGVVDDSQLPKDRFSAERLKGVDSTLKIQPAKLEDSAVYLCASSLDGTGTGETQYFGPGTRLLVL.

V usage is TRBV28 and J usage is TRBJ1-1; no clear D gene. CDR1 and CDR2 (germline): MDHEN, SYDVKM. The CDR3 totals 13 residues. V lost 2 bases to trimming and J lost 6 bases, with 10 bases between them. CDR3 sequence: CASSLGGPPEAFF. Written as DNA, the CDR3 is TGTGCCAGCAGTTTAGGTGGACCTCCTGAAGCTTTCTTT. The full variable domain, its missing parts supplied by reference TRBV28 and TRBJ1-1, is DVKVTQSSRYLVKRTGEKVFLECVQDMDHENMFWYRQDPGLGLRLIYFSYDVKMKEKGDIPEGYSVSREKKERFSLILESASTNQTSMYLCASSLGGPPEAFFGQGTRLTVV.

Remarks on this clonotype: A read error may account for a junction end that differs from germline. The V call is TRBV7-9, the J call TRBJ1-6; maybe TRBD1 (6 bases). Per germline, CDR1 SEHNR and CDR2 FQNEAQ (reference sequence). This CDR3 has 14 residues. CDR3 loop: CASSSGTYGSPLHF. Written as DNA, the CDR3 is TGCGCCAGCAGCTCCGGGACATACGGTTCACCCCTCCACTTT.

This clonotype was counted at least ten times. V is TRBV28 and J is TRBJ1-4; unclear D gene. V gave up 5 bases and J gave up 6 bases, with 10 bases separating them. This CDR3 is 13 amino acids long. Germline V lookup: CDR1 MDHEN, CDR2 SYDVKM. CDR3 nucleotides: TGTGCCAGCAGTCCCGTTGGGGATGAAAAACTGTTTTTT. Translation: CASSPVGDEKLFF.

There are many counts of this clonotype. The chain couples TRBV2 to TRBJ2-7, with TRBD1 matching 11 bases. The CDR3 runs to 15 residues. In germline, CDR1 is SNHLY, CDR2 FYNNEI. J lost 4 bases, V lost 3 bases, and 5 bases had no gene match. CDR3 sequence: CASSETGTGGYEQYF. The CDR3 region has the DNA TGTGCCAGCAGTGAGACCGGGACAGGGGGTTACGAGCAGTACTTC.

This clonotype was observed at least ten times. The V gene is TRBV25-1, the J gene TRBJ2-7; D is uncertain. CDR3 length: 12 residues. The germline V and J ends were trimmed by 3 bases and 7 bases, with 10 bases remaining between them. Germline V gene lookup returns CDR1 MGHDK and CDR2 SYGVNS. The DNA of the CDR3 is TGTGCCAGCAGTGAGGTGCTAGGAGAGCAGTACTTC. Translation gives CASSEVLGEQYF.

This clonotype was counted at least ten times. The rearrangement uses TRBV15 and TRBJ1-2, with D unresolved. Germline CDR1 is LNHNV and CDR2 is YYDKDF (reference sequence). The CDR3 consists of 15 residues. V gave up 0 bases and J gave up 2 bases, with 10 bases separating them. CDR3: CATSRDMAENYGYTF. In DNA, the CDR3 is TGTGCCACCAGCAGAGATATGGCGGAGAACTATGGCTACACCTTC.

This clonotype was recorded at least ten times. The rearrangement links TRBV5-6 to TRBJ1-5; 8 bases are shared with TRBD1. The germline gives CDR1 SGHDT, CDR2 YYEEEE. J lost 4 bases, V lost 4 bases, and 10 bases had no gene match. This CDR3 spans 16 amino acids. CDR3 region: CASSPFTGTGNQPQHF. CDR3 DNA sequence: TGTGCCAGCAGCCCTTTTACCGGGACAGGAAATCAGCCCCAGCATTTT.

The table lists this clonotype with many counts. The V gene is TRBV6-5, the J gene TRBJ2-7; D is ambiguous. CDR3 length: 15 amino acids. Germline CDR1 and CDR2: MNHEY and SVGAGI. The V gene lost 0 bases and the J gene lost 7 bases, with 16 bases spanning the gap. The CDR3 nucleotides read TGTGCCAGCAGTTACTCGAGAGTACCGGTGGGGGAGCAGTACTTC. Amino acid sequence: CASSYSRVPVGEQYF.

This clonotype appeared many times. Here the CDR3 DNA reads TGCAGTGCTGATCGGAGTCGGACTGAAGCTTTCTTT. It translates to CSADRSRTEAFF. The chain is built from TRBV20-1 and TRBJ1-1; D unresolved. In germline, CDR1 is DFQATT, CDR2 SNEGSKA (reference sequence). This CDR3 is 12 amino acids long. V was trimmed by 5 bases and J by 5 bases, leaving 12 bases between them.

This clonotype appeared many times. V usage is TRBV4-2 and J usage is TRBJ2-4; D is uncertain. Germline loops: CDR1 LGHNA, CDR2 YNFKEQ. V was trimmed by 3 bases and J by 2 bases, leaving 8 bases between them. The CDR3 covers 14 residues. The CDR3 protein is CASSHLGSKNIQYF. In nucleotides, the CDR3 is TGTGCCAGCAGCCACCTCGGATCCAAAAACATTCAGTACTTC.

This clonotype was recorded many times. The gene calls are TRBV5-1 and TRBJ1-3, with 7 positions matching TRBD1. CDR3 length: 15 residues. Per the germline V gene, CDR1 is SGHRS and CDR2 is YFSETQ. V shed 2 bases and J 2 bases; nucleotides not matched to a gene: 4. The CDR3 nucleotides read TGCGCCAGCAGCTTATCCGGGACAGCTGGAAACACCATATATTTT. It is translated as CASSLSGTAGNTIYF.

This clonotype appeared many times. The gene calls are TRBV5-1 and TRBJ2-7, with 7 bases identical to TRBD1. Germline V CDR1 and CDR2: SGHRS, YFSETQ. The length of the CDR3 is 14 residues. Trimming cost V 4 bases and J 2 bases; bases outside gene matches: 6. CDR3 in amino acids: CASSVEGAPYEQYF. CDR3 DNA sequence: TGCGCCAGCAGCGTAGAGGGGGCCCCCTACGAGCAGTACTTC.

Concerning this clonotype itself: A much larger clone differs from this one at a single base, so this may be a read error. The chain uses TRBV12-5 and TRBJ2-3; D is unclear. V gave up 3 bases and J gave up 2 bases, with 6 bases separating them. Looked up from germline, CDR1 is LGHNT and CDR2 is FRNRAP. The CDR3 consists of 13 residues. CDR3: CASGFDLTDTQYF. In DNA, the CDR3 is TGTGCTAGTGGTTTCGATCTCACAGATACGCAGTATTTT.

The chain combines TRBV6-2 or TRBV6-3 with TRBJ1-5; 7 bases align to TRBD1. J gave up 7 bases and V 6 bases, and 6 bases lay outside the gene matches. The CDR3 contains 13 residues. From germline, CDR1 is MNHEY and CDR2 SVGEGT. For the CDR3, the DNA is TGTGCCAGCAGCCAAGGGGGCACACAGCCCCAGCATTTT. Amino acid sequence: CASSQGGTQPQHF.

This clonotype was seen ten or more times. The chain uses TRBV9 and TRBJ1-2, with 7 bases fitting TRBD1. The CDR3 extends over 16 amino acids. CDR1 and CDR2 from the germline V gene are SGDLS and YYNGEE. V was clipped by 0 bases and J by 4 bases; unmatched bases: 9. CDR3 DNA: TGTGCCAGCAGCGTAGCGGCGAGGGGACAGTCCTATGGCTACACCTTC. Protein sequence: CASSVAARGQSYGYTF.

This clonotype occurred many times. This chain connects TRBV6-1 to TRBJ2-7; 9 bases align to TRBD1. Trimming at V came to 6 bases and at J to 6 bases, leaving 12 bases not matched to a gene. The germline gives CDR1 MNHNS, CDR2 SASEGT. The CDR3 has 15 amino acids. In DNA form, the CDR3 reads TGTGCCAGCAGGGGGACAGGGTCATCGTTACGCGAGCAGTACTTC. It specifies CASRGTGSSLREQYF.